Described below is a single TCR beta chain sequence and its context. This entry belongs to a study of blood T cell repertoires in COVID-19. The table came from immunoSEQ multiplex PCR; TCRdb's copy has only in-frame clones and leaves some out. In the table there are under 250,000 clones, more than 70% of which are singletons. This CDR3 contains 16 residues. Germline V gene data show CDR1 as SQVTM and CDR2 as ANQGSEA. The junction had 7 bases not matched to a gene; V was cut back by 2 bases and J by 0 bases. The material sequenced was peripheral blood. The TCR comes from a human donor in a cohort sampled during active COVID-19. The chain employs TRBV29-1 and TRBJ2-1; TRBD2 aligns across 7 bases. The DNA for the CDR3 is TGCAGCGTTGAACGGGCTAGCGGAAGCTCCTACAATGAGCAGTTCTTC. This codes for CSVERASGSSYNEQFF.